This TCR beta chain was captured by sequencing in a study of tumor and adjacent non-tumor tissue in lung cancer (dated by TCRdb to the late 2010s). Some background on the complete study: Of the cohort, 12 patients had adenocarcinoma, 2 had squamous cell carcinoma and 1 had small cell lung cancer. The approximately 15 enrolled patients, of whom around ten were men and 5 were women, were aged about 31 to 76 years and were diagnosed with TNM stage I to III disease. A total of some 130 million productive TCRbeta reads were generated by sequencing, corresponding to an average of approximately 4 million reads per sample. The study compared bulk TCRbeta repertoires from lung tumor tissue and matched distant non-tumor lung tissue of over 13 lung cancer patients. Under 35 paired specimens, one tumor and one normal lung sample per patient, were profiled by TCRbeta CDR3 sequencing. Summary of the overall study and its limitations: TCR diversity was significantly higher in younger patients, and higher tumor TCR diversity was associated with shorter overall and disease-free survival. The cohort had only approximately 15 patients, and the authors noted that larger samples and more detailed clinical data are needed. The top 100 clones made up a significantly larger cumulative share of the repertoire in normal lung than in tumor tissue. Because peripheral blood was not sequenced, the blood TCRbeta repertoires of the lung cancer patients in the study went unexamined. Significantly higher TCR diversity (inverse Simpson) was observed in tumor tissue than in normal lung tissue (around 450 vs 160, P = 0.0075, Mann-Whitney U test). Neither the sequencing platform nor unique molecular identifiers are mentioned in the methods.

CDR3 length: 13 amino acids, cysteine to phenylalanine. Only the CDR3 part of the read is kept: 39 bases, read in frame from the first base. CDR1 and CDR2, looked up from the germline V gene, are LGHNA and YSLEER. The library was prepared using multiplex PCR. The reads were generated on an Illumina HiSeq 2500. TCRbeta libraries were constructed through three rounds of nested PCR with primers (Table S4) according to protocols adapted from ARM-PCR. Before sequencing, PCR products of 200-500 bp were excised from the gel and purified with the QIAquick gel extraction kit. The study's processing was this. Reads were cleaned with Trimmomatic, merged with FLASH into complete CDR3 sequences, and assigned to V(D)J germline segments with MiTCR. VDJtools was used to compute clonal diversity as the inverse Simpson's index. A read counted as productive if the sequence was in-frame and lacked a premature stop codon. TCRdb trimmed the raw reads at Q25, called clones with MiXCR and kept productive beta chains. CDR3 protein sequences are deduplicated, and each keeps its most common genes and DNA. The authors' filters were not applied to this entry. The sample profile shows around 200,000 distinct CDR3 sequences; 71% of them were found once. The ten largest clones represent roughly 24% of the sample.

As to this clonotype: No antigen is known for it. A read error may produce the germline difference seen at one junction end.

RNA was extracted from bulk unsorted tissue and checked for quality with a NanoDrop ND-1000 and an Agilent 2100. The donors were newly diagnosed lung cancer patients admitted for thoracic surgery in China from August to November 2014 who had not received prior chemotherapy. Anyone who had undergone radiotherapy or chemotherapy before, or who had another cancer at the same time, was left out of the study. Surgical tissue pieces of about 1-2.1 cm3 were preserved in RNAlater solution and stored at -80 °C until use. This receptor was identified in a man aged 55-75 years with non-small cell lung cancer. The chain is assembled from TRBV4-3 and TRBJ1-2; the D region possibly corresponds to TRBD1 (5 bases align). The sequencing sample was made of lung tumor tissue. The CDR3 region: CASSHDGTYGYTF. The DNA sequence is TGCGCCAGCAGCCATGACGGGACCTATGGTTACACATTC.